This T cell receptor (beta chain) was captured in a study of CD8+ T cells in alopecia areata. Overall study context: Affected scalp percentage gauged treated patients' severity.

Regarding treatment: oral pan-JAK inhibitor, 5-10 mg twice daily. Alopecia areata patients provided lesional scalp punch biopsies and peripheral blood, both collected for the study. As regards this clone: Antigen unknown.

RNA was isolated and reverse transcribed to cDNA, the sequencing template. Profiled with immunoSEQ multiplex PCR; TCRdb holds only in-frame clones, not every one. The sample carries roughly 200,000 clones, 55% to 70% recorded once. CDR3 length: 16 amino acids. V shed 3 bases, J shed 9 bases, and the junction held 6 bases outside the gene matches. Germline assignment: CDR1 ENHRY and CDR2 SYGVKD. Study conclusions and caveats: Clarity of TCR sharing across patients fell short of that in mice, possibly HLA-related. While tofacitinib was given, many expanded lesional clones persisted in scalp and blood.

The sequence was collected from a human donor with alopecia areata. Sequences were derived from CD4+ T cells sorted from blood, sampled at week 4, from a patient treated with tofacitinib. The chain couples TRBV10-3 to TRBJ1-6; 12 positions agree with TRBD1. The CDR3 sequence is CAISDLGTGGTSPLHF. DNA of the CDR3: TGTGCCATCAGTGACCTCGGGACAGGGGGCACTTCACCCCTCCACTTT.